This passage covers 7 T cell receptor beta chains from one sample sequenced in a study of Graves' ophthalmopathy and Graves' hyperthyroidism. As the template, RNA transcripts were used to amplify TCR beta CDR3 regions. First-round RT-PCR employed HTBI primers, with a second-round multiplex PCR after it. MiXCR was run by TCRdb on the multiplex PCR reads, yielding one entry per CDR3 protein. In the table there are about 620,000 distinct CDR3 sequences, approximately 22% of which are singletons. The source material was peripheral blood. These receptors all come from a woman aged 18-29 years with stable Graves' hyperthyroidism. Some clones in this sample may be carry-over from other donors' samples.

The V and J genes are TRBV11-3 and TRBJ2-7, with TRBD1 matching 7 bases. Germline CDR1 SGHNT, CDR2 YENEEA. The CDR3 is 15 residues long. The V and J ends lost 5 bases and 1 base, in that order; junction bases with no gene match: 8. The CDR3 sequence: CASSLLRQGSYEQYF. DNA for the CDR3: TGTGCCAGCAGCCTACTCAGACAGGGATCCTACGAGCAGTACTTC.

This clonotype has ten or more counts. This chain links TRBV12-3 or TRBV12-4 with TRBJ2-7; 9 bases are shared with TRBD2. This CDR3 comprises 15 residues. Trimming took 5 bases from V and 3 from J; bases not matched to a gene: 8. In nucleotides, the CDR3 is TGTGCCAGCAGTCACCATAGCGGGAGCGTCTACGAGCAGTACTTC. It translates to CASSHHSGSVYEQYF.

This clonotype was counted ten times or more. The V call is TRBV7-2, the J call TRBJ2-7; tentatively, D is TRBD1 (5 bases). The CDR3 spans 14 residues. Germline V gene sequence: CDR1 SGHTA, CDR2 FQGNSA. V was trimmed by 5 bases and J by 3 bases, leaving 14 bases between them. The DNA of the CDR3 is TGTGCCAGCAGCCCACGACAGAGACACTACGAGCAGTACTTC. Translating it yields CASSPRQRHYEQYF.

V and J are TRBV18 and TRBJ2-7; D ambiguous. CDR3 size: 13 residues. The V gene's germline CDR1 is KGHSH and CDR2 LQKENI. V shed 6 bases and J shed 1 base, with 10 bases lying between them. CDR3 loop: CASSPTPSYEQYF. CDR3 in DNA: TGTGCCAGCTCTCCTACACCTTCCTACGAGCAGTACTTC.

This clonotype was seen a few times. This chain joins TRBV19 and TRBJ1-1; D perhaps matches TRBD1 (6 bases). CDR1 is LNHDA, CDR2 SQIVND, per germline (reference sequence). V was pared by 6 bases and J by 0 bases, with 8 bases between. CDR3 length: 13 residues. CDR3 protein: CASRWGLNTEAFF. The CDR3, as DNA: TGTGCCAGTAGATGGGGGCTGAACACTGAAGCTTTCTTT.

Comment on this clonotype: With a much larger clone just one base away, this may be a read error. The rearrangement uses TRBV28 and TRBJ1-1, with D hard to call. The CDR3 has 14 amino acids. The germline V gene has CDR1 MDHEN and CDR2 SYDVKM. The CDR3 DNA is TGTGTCAGCAGTTTAGACACGGAGAACACTGAAGCTTTCTTT. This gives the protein CVSSLDTENTEAFF.

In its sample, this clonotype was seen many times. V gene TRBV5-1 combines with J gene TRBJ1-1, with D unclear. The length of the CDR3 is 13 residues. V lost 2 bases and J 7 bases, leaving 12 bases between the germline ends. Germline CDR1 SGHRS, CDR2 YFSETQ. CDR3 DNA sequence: TGCGCCAGCAGCTTAGAAGGGATTGATGAAGCTTTCTTT. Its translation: CASSLEGIDEAFF.